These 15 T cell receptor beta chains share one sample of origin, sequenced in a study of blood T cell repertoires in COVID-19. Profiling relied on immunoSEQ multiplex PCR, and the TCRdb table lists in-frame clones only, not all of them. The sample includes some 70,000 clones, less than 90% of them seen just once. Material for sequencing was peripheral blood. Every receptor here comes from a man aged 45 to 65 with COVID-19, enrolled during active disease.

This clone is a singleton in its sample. Here the CDR3 reads CASSYGLAGSYEQYF. The CDR3 DNA reads as TGTGCCAGCAGTTACGGACTAGCGGGCTCCTACGAGCAGTACTTC. This chain joins TRBV6-5 and TRBJ2-7; 11 nucleotides agree with TRBD2. V lost 2 bases to trimming and J lost 0 bases; unmatched junction nucleotides: 0. This CDR3 region has 15 residues. Germline loops: CDR1 MNHEY, CDR2 SVGAGI.

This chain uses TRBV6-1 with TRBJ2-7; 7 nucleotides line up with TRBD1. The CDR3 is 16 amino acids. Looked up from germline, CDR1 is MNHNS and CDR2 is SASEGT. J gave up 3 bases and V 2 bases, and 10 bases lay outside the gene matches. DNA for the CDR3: TGTGCCAGCAGTGAAAGCCACGGGACAGCCCTCTACGAGCAGTACTTC. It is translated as CASSESHGTALYEQYF.

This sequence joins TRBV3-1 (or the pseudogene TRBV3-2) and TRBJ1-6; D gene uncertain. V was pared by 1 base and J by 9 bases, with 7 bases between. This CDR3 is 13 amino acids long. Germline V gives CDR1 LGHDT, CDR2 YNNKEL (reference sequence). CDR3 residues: CASSQATGSPLHF. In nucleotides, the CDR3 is TGTGCCAGCAGCCAAGCTACGGGTTCACCCCTCCACTTT.

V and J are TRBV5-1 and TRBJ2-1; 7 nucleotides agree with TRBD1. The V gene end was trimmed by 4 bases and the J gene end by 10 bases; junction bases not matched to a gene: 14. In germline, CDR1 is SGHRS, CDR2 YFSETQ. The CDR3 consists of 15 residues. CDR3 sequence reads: CASSPGGTASWEQFF. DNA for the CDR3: TGCGCCAGCAGCCCAGGGGGTACCGCTTCCTGGGAGCAGTTCTTC.

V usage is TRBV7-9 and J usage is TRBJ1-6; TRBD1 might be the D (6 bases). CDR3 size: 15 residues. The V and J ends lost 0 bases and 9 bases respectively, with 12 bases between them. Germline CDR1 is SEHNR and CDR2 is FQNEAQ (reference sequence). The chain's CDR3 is CASSLASTGSSPLHF. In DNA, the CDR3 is TGTGCCAGCAGCTTAGCGTCTACAGGGAGTTCACCCCTCCACTTT.

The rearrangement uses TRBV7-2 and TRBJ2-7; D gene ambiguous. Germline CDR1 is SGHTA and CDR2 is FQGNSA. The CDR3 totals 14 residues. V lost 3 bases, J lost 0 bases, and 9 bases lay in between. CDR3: CASSFGHSSYEQYF. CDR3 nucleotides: TGTGCCAGCAGCTTTGGGCACAGCTCCTACGAGCAGTACTTC.

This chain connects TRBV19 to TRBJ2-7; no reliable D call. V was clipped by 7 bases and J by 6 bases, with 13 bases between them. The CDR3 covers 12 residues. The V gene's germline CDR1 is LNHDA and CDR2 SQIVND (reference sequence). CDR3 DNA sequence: TGTGCCAGTACAGACGTGCCGGGCGAGCAGTACTTC. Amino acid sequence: CASTDVPGEQYF.

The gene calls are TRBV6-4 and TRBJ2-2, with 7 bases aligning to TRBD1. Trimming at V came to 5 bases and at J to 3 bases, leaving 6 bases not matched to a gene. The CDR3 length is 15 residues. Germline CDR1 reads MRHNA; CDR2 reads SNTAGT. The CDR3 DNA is TGTGCCAGCAGTAAGACAGGGAAAGACACCGGGGAGCTGTTTTTT. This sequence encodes CASSKTGKDTGELFF.

This chain's CDR3 is CATSDRTGYEQYF. In DNA form, the CDR3 reads TGTGCCACCAGTGACCGGACAGGCTACGAGCAGTACTTC. The chain uses TRBV24-1 and TRBJ2-7, with 7 bases identical to TRBD1. Trimming cost V 4 bases and J 3 bases; bases outside gene matches: 2. This CDR3 spans 13 amino acids. CDR1 is KGHDR, CDR2 SFDVKD, per germline.

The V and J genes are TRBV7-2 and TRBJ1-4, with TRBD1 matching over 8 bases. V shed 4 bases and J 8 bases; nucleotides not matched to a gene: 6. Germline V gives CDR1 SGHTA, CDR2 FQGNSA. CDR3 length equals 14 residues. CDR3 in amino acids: CASSSQGAWEKLFF. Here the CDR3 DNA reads TGTGCCAGCAGCTCCCAGGGGGCTTGGGAAAAACTGTTTTTT.

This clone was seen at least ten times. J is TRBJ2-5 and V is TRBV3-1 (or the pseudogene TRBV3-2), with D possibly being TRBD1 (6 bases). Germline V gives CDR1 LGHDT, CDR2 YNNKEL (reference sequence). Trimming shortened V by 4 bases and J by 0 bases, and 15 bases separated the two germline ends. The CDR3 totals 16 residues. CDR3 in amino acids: CASSPDRLKDQETQYF. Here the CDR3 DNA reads TGTGCCAGCAGCCCCGACAGGCTGAAGGACCAAGAGACCCAGTACTTC.

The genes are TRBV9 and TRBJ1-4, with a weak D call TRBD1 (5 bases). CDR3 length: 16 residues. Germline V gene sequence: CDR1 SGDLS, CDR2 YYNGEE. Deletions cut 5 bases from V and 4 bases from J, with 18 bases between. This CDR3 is CASSRGEGNGNEKLFF. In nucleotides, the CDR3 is TGTGCCAGCAGTAGAGGGGAGGGCAACGGTAATGAAAAACTGTTTTTT.

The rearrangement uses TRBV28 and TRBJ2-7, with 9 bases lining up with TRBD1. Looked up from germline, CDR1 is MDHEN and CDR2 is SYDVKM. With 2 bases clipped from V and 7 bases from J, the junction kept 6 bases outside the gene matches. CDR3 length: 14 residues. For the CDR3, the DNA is TGTGCCAGCAGTTTAAACAGGGGGCTGAGGGAGCAGTACTTC. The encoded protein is CASSLNRGLREQYF.

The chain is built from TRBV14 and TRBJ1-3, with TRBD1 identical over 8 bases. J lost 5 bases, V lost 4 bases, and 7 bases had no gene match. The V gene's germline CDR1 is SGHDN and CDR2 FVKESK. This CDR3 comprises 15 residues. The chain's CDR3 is CASSRDGTGRNTIYF. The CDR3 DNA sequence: TGTGCCAGCAGCCGGGATGGGACAGGACGAAACACCATATATTTT.

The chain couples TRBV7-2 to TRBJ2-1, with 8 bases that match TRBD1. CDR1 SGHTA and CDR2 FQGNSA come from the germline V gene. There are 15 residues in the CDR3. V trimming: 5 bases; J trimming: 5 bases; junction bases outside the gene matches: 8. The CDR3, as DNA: TGTGCCAGCAGCCCCCGGACAGGGCCCAACAATGAGCAGTTCTTC. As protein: CASSPRTGPNNEQFF.